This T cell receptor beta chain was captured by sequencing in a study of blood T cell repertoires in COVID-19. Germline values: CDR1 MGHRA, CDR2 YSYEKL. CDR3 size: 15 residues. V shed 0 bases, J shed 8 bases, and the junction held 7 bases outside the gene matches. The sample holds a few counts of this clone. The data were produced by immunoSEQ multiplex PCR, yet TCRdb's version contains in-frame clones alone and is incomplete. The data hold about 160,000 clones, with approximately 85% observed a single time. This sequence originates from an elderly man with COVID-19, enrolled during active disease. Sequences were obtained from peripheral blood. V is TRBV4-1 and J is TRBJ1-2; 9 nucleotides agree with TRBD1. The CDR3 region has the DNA TGCGCCAGCAGCCAAGATGAGAACAGGGGGCGCGGCTACACCTTC. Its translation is CASSQDENRGRGYTF.